This T cell receptor (beta chain) was sequenced during a study of siplizumab effects on memory and regulatory T cells. Regarding the study as a whole: Assignment to unstimulated subsets succeeded for only a minor fraction of the alloreactive clones. Naive T cells appeared more diverse than memory cells and seemed to be major alloresponse contributors. There was no confirmation of the suppressive function of proliferating Tregs from siplizumab cultures.

A note on this clone: Its antigen is currently unknown. The same CDR3 can be traced to other DNA sequences in this sample.

The CDR3 runs 12 residues. The V gene lost 0 bases and the J gene lost 6 bases, with 4 bases spanning the gap. Per germline, CDR1 SEHNR and CDR2 FQNEAQ (reference sequence). Generated by immunoSEQ multiplex PCR, the TCRdb table keeps only in-frame clones and is missing some. Of approximately 120,000 clones listed, around 95% are singletons. Sequencing was performed on non-Treg CD4+ T cells sorted from blood. This chain connects TRBV7-9 to TRBJ2-3; no clear D gene. This clonotype was sampled from a human donor in good health. The CDR3: CASSLAADTQYF. CDR3 DNA sequence: TGTGCCAGCAGCTTAGCTGCGGATACGCAGTATTTT.